The rows below give T cell receptor beta chains drawn from one sample of a study of cytomegalovirus exposure and HLA in healthy donors. Data came from immunoSEQ multiplex PCR; TCRdb stores just in-frame clones and leaves some out. The sample holds roughly 180,000 clones, approximately 73% seen once. Sequenced input: PBMCs. The receptors come from a woman aged 25 to 45 in good health and CMV-seropositive. The CDR3 runs from the conserved cysteine through the conserved F or W. A D gene is named only where the DNA matches it firmly. The size entry is marked missing in some rows and otherwise reads once, few, many or a size class.

j_call,clone_size,d_call,v_call,cdr3_aa,cdr3_nt
TRBJ2-7,-,TRBD2,TRBV15,CATSSKTSAAGKYF,TGTGCCACCAGCAGCAAGACTAGCGCGGCTGGGAAGTACTTC
TRBJ2-3,-,-,TRBV7-9,CASSLGQGYTQYF,TGTGCCAGCAGCTTAGGGCAGGGGTATACGCAGTATTTT
TRBJ1-2,-,-,TRBV9,CASSVDPGRGQVTNYGYTF,TGTGCCAGCAGCGTAGATCCGGGCAGGGGCCAAGTCACTAACTATGGCTACACCTTC
TRBJ1-6,-,-,TRBV19,CASSIGQNSPLHF,TGTGCCAGTAGTATTGGGCAGAATTCACCCCTCCACTTT
TRBJ2-1,-,-,TRBV2,CASRRSGLRVSNEQFF,TGTGCCAGCAGGAGATCAGGACTACGAGTTTCCAATGAGCAGTTCTTC
TRBJ1-2,-,-,TRBV5-1,CASSLAVGAGDYGYTF,TGCGCCAGCAGCTTGGCCGTCGGGGCGGGGGACTATGGCTACACCTTC
TRBJ2-2,-,-,TRBV15,CATSRRRGGDTGELFF,TGTGCCACCAGCAGACGGAGAGGGGGAGACACCGGGGAGCTGTTTTTT
TRBJ2-7,-,-,TRBV9,CASSVAVTGPYEQYF,TGTGCCAGCAGCGTAGCGGTGACAGGACCCTACGAGCAGTACTTC
TRBJ2-1,-,TRBD2,TRBV15,CATRRGAGGDNEQFF,TGTGCCACCAGGAGGGGGGCCGGGGGGGACAATGAGCAGTTCTTC
TRBJ2-5,few,-,TRBV12-5,CASGPGEGPTQETQYF,TGTGCTAGTGGTCCCGGCGAGGGCCCAACGCAAGAGACCCAGTACTTC
TRBJ2-3,-,TRBD2,TRBV5-1,CASSSGLAGGRDTQYF,TGCGCCAGCAGCTCGGGACTAGCGGGGGGGCGAGATACGCAGTATTTT
TRBJ1-5,-,TRBD1,TRBV9,CASSVEGQGGQPQHF,TGTGCCAGCAGCGTAGAAGGACAGGGCGGACAGCCCCAGCATTTT
TRBJ1-2,few,-,TRBV10-3,CAISARYRPQKSGYTF,TGTGCCATCAGTGCGAGATACAGGCCGCAGAAGAGTGGCTACACCTTC
TRBJ2-7,-,TRBD2,TRBV7-9,CASSHPILAGGPGEQYF,TGTGCCAGCAGCCATCCTATCCTAGCGGGGGGGCCGGGCGAGCAGTACTTC
TRBJ1-6,-,-,TRBV6-6,CASSYAPREHSPLHF,TGTGCCAGCAGTTACGCGCCCAGGGAACATTCACCCCTCCACTTT
TRBJ1-2,-,TRBD1,TRBV27,CASSLRQGALTFDGYTF,TGTGCCAGCAGTTTACGACAGGGGGCGTTGACGTTTGATGGCTACACCTTC
TRBJ1-2,-,-,TRBV9,CASTVGRGGYTF,TGTGCCAGCACGGTTGGGAGAGGCGGCTACACCTTC
TRBJ2-1,-,TRBD1,TRBV7-2,CASSYSGTVSSPYNEQFF,TGTGCCAGCAGCTACTCCGGGACAGTAAGTTCCCCGTACAATGAGCAGTTCTTC
TRBJ2-7,-,-,TRBV7-9,CASSFDGAYEQYF,TGTGCCAGCAGCTTCGACGGGGCCTACGAGCAGTACTTC
TRBJ2-1,-,-,TRBV4-1,CASSQERDSYYGEQFF,TGCGCCAGCAGCCAAGAACGGGACTCCTATTACGGGGAGCAGTTCTTC
TRBJ2-7,-,TRBD2,TRBV5-1,CASSLGETSGGHTYEQYF,TGCGCCAGCAGCTTGGGGGAGACTAGCGGGGGCCATACCTACGAGCAGTACTTC
TRBJ2-5,-,-,TRBV4-2,CASSQGQLQETQYF,TGTGCCAGCAGCCAAGGACAGCTCCAAGAGACCCAGTACTTC
TRBJ1-1,-,-,TRBV6-5,CASTRGGERPEAFF,TGTGCCAGCACCCGAGGGGGTGAACGGCCTGAAGCTTTCTTT
TRBJ2-3,-,TRBD2,TRBV6-1,CAGTGLAGGGDTQYF,TGTGCCGGAACGGGACTAGCGGGGGGCGGAGATACGCAGTATTTT
TRBJ2-3,-,-,TRBV19,CASTPTTSTDTQYF,TGTGCCAGTACCCCGACAACAAGCACAGATACGCAGTATTTT
TRBJ2-7,once,TRBD1,TRBV4-2,CASSRTGAVYEQYF,TGTGCCAGCAGCCGCACAGGGGCGGTCTACGAGCAGTACTTC
TRBJ1-2,-,-,TRBV5-1,CASSFKGDGYTF,TGCGCCAGCAGCTTCAAGGGGGATGGCTACACCTTC
TRBJ2-2,-,TRBD2,TRBV5-1,CASSLSSGVYTGELFF,TGCGCCAGCAGCTTGAGTAGCGGGGTGTACACCGGGGAGCTGTTTTTT
TRBJ1-5,-,-,TRBV19,CATSWGRFDSNQPQHF,TGTGCCACTTCGTGGGGCCGGTTTGATAGCAATCAGCCCCAGCATTTT
TRBJ1-2,-,TRBD1,TRBV5-4,CASSTKTGSSYGYTF,TGTGCCAGCAGCACGAAGACAGGGAGTTCCTATGGCTACACCTTC
TRBJ2-2,-,TRBD2,TRBV4-1,CASSPREEGNTGELFF,TGCGCCAGCAGCCCACGGGAGGAGGGGAACACCGGGGAGCTGTTTTTT
TRBJ1-1,-,TRBD1,TRBV5-1,CASSKRQGETEAFF,TGCGCCAGCAGTAAGCGACAGGGAGAAACTGAAGCTTTCTTT
TRBJ2-7,once,-,TRBV19,CASSIGSGGATYEQYF,TGTGCCAGTAGTATAGGTTCTGGCGGGGCCACCTACGAGCAGTACTTC
TRBJ2-7,few,TRBD1,TRBV10-3,CAISASGDRAYEQYF,TGTGCCATCAGCGCCTCCGGGGACAGGGCCTACGAGCAGTACTTC
TRBJ2-1,-,TRBD1,TRBV15,CATSRVQGADEQFF,TGTGCCACCAGCAGGGTACAGGGGGCGGATGAGCAGTTCTTC
TRBJ2-5,-,TRBD2,TRBV7-6,CASSLALLAGYEETQYF,TGTGCCAGCAGCTTAGCGTTGCTAGCGGGTTACGAAGAGACCCAGTACTTC
TRBJ1-1,-,-,TRBV19,CASTFGRVNTEAFF,TGTGCCAGTACCTTCGGCAGGGTGAACACTGAAGCTTTCTTT
TRBJ2-7,-,-,TRBV5-1,CASSLEAAAHYEQYF,TGCGCCAGCAGCTTGGAGGCCGCGGCCCACTACGAGCAGTACTTC
TRBJ2-1,once,TRBD2,TRBV7-9,CASSSEGLVYNEQFF,TGTGCCAGCAGCTCGGAGGGACTAGTCTACAATGAGCAGTTCTTC
TRBJ1-5,-,-,TRBV19,CASSKAGYSNQPQHF,TGTGCCAGTAGTAAGGCAGGGTATAGCAATCAGCCCCAGCATTTT
TRBJ1-2,-,-,TRBV6-6,CASTQFNTQDHYGYTF,TGTGCCAGCACCCAATTTAACACACAGGATCACTATGGCTACACCTTC
TRBJ1-2,-,TRBD1,TRBV15,CATSRTGGNYGYTF,TGTGCCACCAGCAGGACAGGGGGGAACTATGGCTACACCTTC
TRBJ2-1,few,-,TRBV5-1,CASSRRAEDEQFF,TGCGCCAGCAGCCGGCGGGCCGAGGATGAGCAGTTCTTC
TRBJ2-7,once,-,TRBV19,CASSPRWRQTYEQYF,TGTGCCAGTAGTCCCCGTTGGAGGCAAACCTACGAGCAGTACTTC
TRBJ1-1,-,-,TRBV7-3,CASSFTGNTEAFF,TGTGCCAGCAGCTTTACAGGGAACACTGAAGCTTTCTTT